This is a list of T cell receptor beta chains from one sample in a study of blood T cell repertoires in COVID-19. The method was immunoSEQ multiplex PCR; TCRdb's version includes in-frame clones alone and lacks a portion of them. Among about 370,000 clones listed, around 92% were seen once. Input material: PBMCs or T cells enriched from blood (not recorded which). The receptors stem from a woman in her 30s who had recovered from COVID-19. Each CDR3 is given without its conserved first and last residue. Fields, in order: V gene, J gene, CDR3 protein.

TRBV3-1/TRBV3-2	TRBJ2-7	ASSQVSGGGEQY
TRBV27	TRBJ2-7	ASSWSERAPPREQY
TRBV12-5	TRBJ1-2	ASGLEVGTGGSGYT
TRBV7-3	TRBJ2-1	ASSLPGVNEQF
TRBV9	TRBJ1-1	ASSVVRDLMNTEAF
TRBV3-1/TRBV3-2	TRBJ2-1	ASSQGLAGGYNEQF
TRBV12-3/TRBV12-4	TRBJ1-2	ASSLHGDYGYT
TRBV7-9	TRBJ2-5	ASSFNREETQY
TRBV19	TRBJ1-5	ASSVSSNQPQH
TRBV7-9	TRBJ2-7	ASSGRQGYEQY
TRBV6-5	TRBJ1-3	ASRGRDISLNTIY
TRBV9	TRBJ2-1	ASSSRTGNNEQF
TRBV4-2	TRBJ1-2	ASSQDLGQGAYGYT
TRBV9	TRBJ1-2	ASSQIPGGKYYGYT
TRBV3-1/TRBV3-2	TRBJ2-3	ASSQEREADTQY
TRBV6-5	TRBJ1-3	ASISGNTIY
TRBV21-1	TRBJ1-5	ASSSGQGDQPQH
TRBV7-9	TRBJ1-1	ASSPPTVRNTEAF
TRBV19	TRBJ2-7	ASSQGAVNEQY
TRBV10-1	TRBJ2-1	ASSPTSSYNEQF
TRBV4-1	TRBJ1-3	ASSQETVSGNTIY
TRBV7-3	TRBJ2-1	ASSSVAGGLGEQF
TRBV9	TRBJ1-2	ASSPGKSYGYT
TRBV6-2/TRBV6-3	TRBJ1-3	ASSPGIGSGNTIY
TRBV11-2	TRBJ1-5	ASSLPGGNQPQH
TRBV27	TRBJ1-2	ASKFGGRGDGYT
TRBV28	TRBJ2-1	ASSMDSGAHYNEQF
TRBV19	TRBJ1-6	ASSIVLGDNSPLH
TRBV19	TRBJ2-1	ASSIRGQAGQF
TRBV7-9	TRBJ1-2	ASSEGGGRGYT
TRBV2	TRBJ1-2	ATQVQGDRGFHGYT